The rows below give T cell receptor beta chains drawn from one sample of a study of a mutant IDH1 vaccine in newly diagnosed glioma. Repertoires were generated with immunoSEQ multiplex PCR, while TCRdb's copy carries only in-frame clones and drops some. Among 60,000 to 75,000 clones listed, around 88% were seen once. The sample here was peripheral blood mononuclear cells (PBMCs), taken from a glioma patient treated with radiotherapy, temozolomide or both. Every receptor here comes from a woman between 18 and 29 years old with glioma. Some clones in this sample may be carry-over from other donors' samples. The CDR3 runs from the conserved cysteine through the conserved F or W. A D gene is named only where the DNA matches it firmly. A row's size may be missing; if present it is once, few, many or a size class.

d_gene	v_gene	abundance	j_gene	CDR3nt	CDR3aa
-	TRBV19	-	TRBJ2-3	TGTGCCAGTACCCAACCTGGCACAGATACGCAGTATTTT	CASTQPGTDTQYF
-	TRBV27	-	TRBJ2-7	TGTGCCAGCAGTATTGCAGGGCCCTACGAGCAGTACTTC	CASSIAGPYEQYF
-	TRBV5-4	-	TRBJ2-2	TGTGCCAGCAGCTTGGGTCCCCTAGTTGGGGAGCTGTTTTTT	CASSLGPLVGELFF
-	TRBV13	-	TRBJ1-1	TGTGCCAGCAGCGGGAGTAGGTACACTGAAGCTTTCTTT	CASSGSRYTEAFF
-	TRBV5-6	-	TRBJ2-1	TGTGCCAGCAGCTTAGTGGGGCCACAGGGGGGGTATGAGCAGTTCTTC	CASSLVGPQGGYEQFF
-	TRBV11-3	-	TRBJ1-1	TGTGCCAGCAGCTCCCGGGACGGAATGAACACTGAAGCTTTCTTT	CASSSRDGMNTEAFF
-	TRBV9	few	TRBJ1-5	TGTGCCAGCAGCGTAGTCAGAACTAATCAGCCCCAGCATTTT	CASSVVRTNQPQHF
TRBD2	TRBV18	-	TRBJ2-4	TGTGCCAGCTCACCACCTACGGGACTAGGGAACATTCAGTACTTC	CASSPPTGLGNIQYF
TRBD1	TRBV13	-	TRBJ1-3	TGTGCCAGCAGCTTCGACAGGGATGGCACCATATATTTT	CASSFDRDGTIYF
-	TRBV27	-	TRBJ2-7	TGTGCCAGCAGTTTTGCAGGGCGAGGATACGAGCAGTACTTC	CASSFAGRGYEQYF
TRBD1	TRBV29-1	-	TRBJ2-6	TGCAGCGTTGAAAGGGGACAGGGTTCTGGGGCCAACGTCCTGACTTTC	CSVERGQGSGANVLTF
TRBD1	TRBV6-5	-	TRBJ2-2	TGTGCCAGCAGGCGACAGGGGTACGCCGGGGAGCTGTTTTTT	CASRRQGYAGELFF
-	TRBV9	-	TRBJ1-1	TGTGCCAGCAGCTCAGGGCACCAGTGGGTAGGGACTGAAGCTTTCTTT	CASSSGHQWVGTEAFF
-	TRBV30	-	TRBJ1-1	TGTGCCTGGAGTGACACCATGAACACTGAAGCTTTCTTT	CAWSDTMNTEAFF
TRBD1	TRBV19	-	TRBJ1-1	TGTGCCAGTAGGGTCAGGGGGGACACTGAAGCTTTCTTT	CASRVRGDTEAFF
-	TRBV5-4	-	TRBJ2-7	TGTGCCAGCAGCTCCCCGGGGCCCACCTACGAGCAGTACTTC	CASSSPGPTYEQYF
-	TRBV19	-	TRBJ2-5	TGTGCCAGTAGTCGCAGTCAGGAGACCCAGTACTTC	CASSRSQETQYF
-	TRBV27	-	TRBJ2-3	TGTGCCAGCAGTTTTTTCGGGGCGGGGCGAAACACAGATACGCAGTATTTT	CASSFFGAGRNTDTQYF
-	TRBV11-1	-	TRBJ1-1	TGTGCCAGCAGCTTAGCGCCGGACACTGAAGCTTTCTTT	CASSLAPDTEAFF
-	TRBV6-5	once	TRBJ1-1	TGTGCCAGCAGTTACGGGCAGCTGAACACTGAAGCTTTCTTT	CASSYGQLNTEAFF
TRBD2	TRBV7-9	once	TRBJ2-7	TGTGCCAGCAGCCTCGCCCTTAGCGGGGTAAACGAGCAGTACTTC	CASSLALSGVNEQYF
-	TRBV25-1	-	TRBJ1-1	TGTGCCAGCAGGGGTCAGGGGTTGAACACTGAAGCTTTCTTT	CASRGQGLNTEAFF
TRBD1	TRBV2	few	TRBJ2-7	TGTGCCAGCAGTACCCCCCCCCTTGGGGGACAGGACAAAACCTACGAGCAGTACTTC	CASSTPPLGGQDKTYEQYF
-	TRBV27	-	TRBJ1-1	TGTGCCAGCCGCCGGGGAGTCATGAACACTGAAGCTTTCTTT	CASRRGVMNTEAFF
-	TRBV29-1	-	TRBJ2-3	TGCAGCGTTGATGTCGAGTCCACAGATACGCAGTATTTT	CSVDVESTDTQYF
-	TRBV30	few	TRBJ2-3	TGTGCCTGGAGTGTACGTCGGGGGACAGATACGCAGTATTTT	CAWSVRRGTDTQYF
TRBD1	TRBV6-4	-	TRBJ1-1	TGTGCCAGCAGTTTCCGGGACAGGAACACTGAAGCTTTCTTT	CASSFRDRNTEAFF
-	TRBV14	-	TRBJ2-5	TGTGCCAGCAGCGGAGAGACCCAGTACTTC	CASSGETQYF
TRBD1	TRBV9	-	TRBJ1-5	TGTGCCAGCAGCGTAGGCCCCGGAAGGGGGCGAAGCAATCAGCCCCAGCATTTT	CASSVGPGRGRSNQPQHF
-	TRBV7-9	-	TRBJ1-1	TGTGCCAGCGGGGCTAGTGCCACTGAAGCTTTCTTT	CASGASATEAFF
TRBD2	TRBV4-1	-	TRBJ2-7	TGCGCCAGCAGCCAAGTTAATCGGCGGGAGGGCAACGAGCAGTACTTC	CASSQVNRREGNEQYF
-	TRBV7-3	-	TRBJ1-2	TGTGCCAGCAGCTTACGCCCAGGATTCGAGTATGGCTACACCTTC	CASSLRPGFEYGYTF
-	TRBV13	-	TRBJ2-4	TGTGCCAGCAGCTCGTCCGACGGACGATTAGCCAAAAACATTCAGTACTTC	CASSSSDGRLAKNIQYF
TRBD2	TRBV6-5	-	TRBJ2-1	TGTGCCAGCAGTTACTCTACTAGCGGGAGGCTCCATGAGCAGTTCTTC	CASSYSTSGRLHEQFF
-	TRBV2	-	TRBJ1-1	TGTGCCAGCAGAGGGGTCATGAACACTGAAGCTTTCTTT	CASRGVMNTEAFF
-	TRBV19	-	TRBJ1-6	TGTGCCAGTAGTAAAGCGAGCGGGGTGAGCTCACCCCTCCACTTT	CASSKASGVSSPLHF
-	TRBV30	-	TRBJ2-5	TGTGCCTGGAGTGTACAGGGTATCCCAGAGACCCAGTACTTC	CAWSVQGIPETQYF
TRBD1	TRBV28	few	TRBJ2-1	TGTGCCAGCAGTCTCACCGGGACAGGGGTAAATGAGCAGTTCTTC	CASSLTGTGVNEQFF
-	TRBV2	few	TRBJ1-5	TGTGCCAGCAGTGGGGGCCAGCCCCAGCATTTT	CASSGGQPQHF
-	TRBV5-6	-	TRBJ1-6	TGTGCCAGCAGCTTACCAATGACAGATTCACCCCTCCACTTT	CASSLPMTDSPLHF
-	TRBV5-4	-	TRBJ1-2	TGTGCCAGCAGCTTGGGCCAGCAACACTATGGCTACACCTTC	CASSLGQQHYGYTF
-	TRBV6-5	-	TRBJ1-4	TGTGCCAGCAGCCTCAGGGTAGTAGGGGAAAAACTGTTTTTT	CASSLRVVGEKLFF
-	TRBV4-2	-	TRBJ2-3	TGTGCCAGCAGCCAAGAAGCGGAGACAGTGAAAGATACGCAGTATTTT	CASSQEAETVKDTQYF
-	TRBV10-3	-	TRBJ2-6	TGTGCCATCAGAGACTGGGGGCCGTCTGGGGCCAACGTCCTGACTTTC	CAIRDWGPSGANVLTF
-	TRBV9	once	TRBJ1-5	TGTGCCAGCAGCGCACAAGGGGCAGTAAATCAGCCCCAGCATTTT	CASSAQGAVNQPQHF
TRBD1	TRBV6-1	-	TRBJ2-5	TGTGCCAGCAGTCCTCTCCTAAACAGGGGCCCCCAGTACTTC	CASSPLLNRGPQYF
TRBD2	TRBV7-8	-	TRBJ2-2	TGTGCCAGCAGCCTCGGACTAGCAAGGGGGGAGCTGTTTTTT	CASSLGLARGELFF
-	TRBV14	-	TRBJ1-1	TGTGCCAGCATCGGGGTCTGGGGAAGTGCTTTCTTT	CASIGVWGSAFF
-	TRBV5-1	-	TRBJ1-2	TGCGCCAGCAGCTTGGAGCGGGCCTATGGCTACACCTTC	CASSLERAYGYTF
TRBD2	TRBV5-1	-	TRBJ2-1	TGCGCCAGCAGCTTGGTGACTAGCGGGGTCAATGAGCAGTTCTTC	CASSLVTSGVNEQFF